The rows below give T cell receptor beta chains drawn from one sample of a study of blood T cell repertoires in COVID-19. Measured with immunoSEQ multiplex PCR; TCRdb has only the in-frame clones, and not every one. Counted here are some 150,000 clones, roughly 83% occurring once; the ten biggest clones make up nearly 4.5%. The sample comprised PBMCs or T cells enriched from blood (not recorded which). The receptors stem from a woman aged 45-60 years who had recovered from COVID-19. CDR3s include the opening cysteine and the closing phenylalanine or tryptophan. A D gene is named only where the DNA matches it firmly. Clone size is stated in some rows and not others, as once, few, many or a class when expanded.

d_gene: NA; abundance: NA; j_gene: TRBJ1-5; v_gene: TRBV7-3; CDR3nt: TGTGCCAGCAGCTTGTCGGGAGGCAATCAGCCCCAGCATTTT; CDR3aa: CASSLSGGNQPQHF
d_gene: NA; abundance: NA; j_gene: TRBJ1-1; v_gene: TRBV9; CDR3nt: TGTGCCAGCAGCCAACAGGTGAACACTGAAGCTTTCTTT; CDR3aa: CASSQQVNTEAFF
d_gene: TRBD1; abundance: NA; j_gene: TRBJ1-5; v_gene: TRBV5-8; CDR3nt: TGTGCCAGCAGTTCCGGACAGGGGAGGAATCAGCCCCAGCATTTT; CDR3aa: CASSSGQGRNQPQHF
d_gene: NA; abundance: NA; j_gene: TRBJ2-1; v_gene: TRBV4-3; CDR3nt: TGCGCCAGCAGCCGAAGAGGGCCGGGATCCGGGGGAGATGAGCAGTTCTTC; CDR3aa: CASSRRGPGSGGDEQFF
d_gene: TRBD2; abundance: NA; j_gene: TRBJ2-2; v_gene: TRBV19; CDR3nt: TGTGCCAGCGGGACTAGCGGGGGGGCAGGAGCCGGGGAGCTGTTTTTT; CDR3aa: CASGTSGGAGAGELFF
d_gene: TRBD1; abundance: once; j_gene: TRBJ1-1; v_gene: TRBV28; CDR3nt: TGTGCCAGCAGTCCCAGGGGGCGGGAAGCTTTCTTT; CDR3aa: CASSPRGREAFF
d_gene: NA; abundance: NA; j_gene: TRBJ1-6; v_gene: TRBV4-2; CDR3nt: TGTGCCAGCAGCCACTCCTCCCCTGGGGACACAAATTCACCCCTCCACTTT; CDR3aa: CASSHSSPGDTNSPLHF
d_gene: TRBD1; abundance: NA; j_gene: TRBJ1-6; v_gene: TRBV5-1; CDR3nt: TGCGCCAGCAGACAGACAGGGGTGAGCTCACCCCTCCACTTT; CDR3aa: CASRQTGVSSPLHF
d_gene: NA; abundance: NA; j_gene: TRBJ1-1; v_gene: TRBV5-1; CDR3nt: TGCGCCAGCAGCATAAGGACATCAATGAACACTGAAGCTTTCTTT; CDR3aa: CASSIRTSMNTEAFF
d_gene: NA; abundance: NA; j_gene: TRBJ2-1; v_gene: TRBV6-2/TRBV6-3; CDR3nt: TGTGCCAGCAGCCAGGGACTTGAGCAGTTCTTC; CDR3aa: CASSQGLEQFF
d_gene: TRBD2; abundance: NA; j_gene: TRBJ2-1; v_gene: TRBV5-4; CDR3nt: TGTGCCACCCGGGCCAGCGGGACCTACAATGAGCAGTTCTTC; CDR3aa: CATRASGTYNEQFF
d_gene: NA; abundance: NA; j_gene: TRBJ1-1; v_gene: TRBV19; CDR3nt: TGTGCCAGTAGTAACCGCAGGAACACTGAAGCTTTCTTT; CDR3aa: CASSNRRNTEAFF
d_gene: NA; abundance: NA; j_gene: TRBJ1-4; v_gene: TRBV5-6; CDR3nt: TGTGCCAGCAGCTTGCGAGGGCAAACTAATGAAAAACTGTTTTTT; CDR3aa: CASSLRGQTNEKLFF
d_gene: NA; abundance: NA; j_gene: TRBJ1-2; v_gene: TRBV6-5; CDR3nt: TGTGCCAGCAGTTGGGACATAAAATATGGCTACACCTTC; CDR3aa: CASSWDIKYGYTF
d_gene: TRBD2; abundance: once; j_gene: TRBJ2-3; v_gene: TRBV2; CDR3nt: TGTGCCAGCAGTGAAACCCCTAGCGGGGGTTCGTATTTT; CDR3aa: CASSETPSGGSYF
d_gene: NA; abundance: NA; j_gene: TRBJ1-2; v_gene: TRBV28; CDR3nt: TGTGCCAGCAGTTCTTTGACAGGAGATGGCTACACCTTC; CDR3aa: CASSSLTGDGYTF
d_gene: TRBD1; abundance: NA; j_gene: TRBJ1-6; v_gene: TRBV7-9; CDR3nt: TGTGCCAGCAGCCCCACAGGGGTGAATTCACCCCTCCACTTT; CDR3aa: CASSPTGVNSPLHF
d_gene: NA; abundance: NA; j_gene: TRBJ1-1; v_gene: TRBV7-3; CDR3nt: TGTGCCAGCAGCTCAAACGGACTCCAGAACACTGAAGCTTTCTTT; CDR3aa: CASSSNGLQNTEAFF